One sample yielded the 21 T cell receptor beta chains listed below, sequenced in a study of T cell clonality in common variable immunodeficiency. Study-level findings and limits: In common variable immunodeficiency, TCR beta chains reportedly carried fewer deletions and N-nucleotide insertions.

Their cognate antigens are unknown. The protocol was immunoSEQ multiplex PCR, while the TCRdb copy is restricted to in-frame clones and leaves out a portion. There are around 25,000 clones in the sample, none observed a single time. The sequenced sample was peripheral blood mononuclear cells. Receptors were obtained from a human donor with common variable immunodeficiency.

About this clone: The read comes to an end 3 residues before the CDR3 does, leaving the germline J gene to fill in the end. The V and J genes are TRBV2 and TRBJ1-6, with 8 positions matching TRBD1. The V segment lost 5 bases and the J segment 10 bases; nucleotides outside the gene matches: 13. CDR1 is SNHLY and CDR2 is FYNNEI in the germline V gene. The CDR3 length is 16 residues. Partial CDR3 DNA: TGTGCCAGCAGTCTGCCCAGGACAGGGAATGAATCACCC. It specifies CASSLPRTGNESP. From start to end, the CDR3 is CASSLPRTGNESPLHF.

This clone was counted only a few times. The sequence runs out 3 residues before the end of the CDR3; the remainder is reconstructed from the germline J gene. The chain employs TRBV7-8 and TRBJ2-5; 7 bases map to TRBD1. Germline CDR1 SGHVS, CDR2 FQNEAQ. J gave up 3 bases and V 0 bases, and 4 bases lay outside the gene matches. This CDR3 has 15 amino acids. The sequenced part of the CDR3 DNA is TGTGCCAGCAGCTTAGCCGCAGGGACAGAAGAGACC. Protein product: CASSLAAGTEET. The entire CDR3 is CASSLAAGTEETQYF.

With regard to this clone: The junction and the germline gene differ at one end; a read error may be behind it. The covered CDR3 bases are TGTTCCAGCACGCCATATGGGGCATACGAG. Residues: CSSTPYGAYE. The entire CDR3 protein is CSSTPYGAYEQYF. V and J are TRBV18 and TRBJ2-7; D is perhaps TRBD1 (5 bases). The read finishes 3 residues shy of the CDR3 end, and the germline J gene is used to complete it. The V gene's germline CDR1 is KGHSH and CDR2 LQKENI. This CDR3 region has 13 residues.

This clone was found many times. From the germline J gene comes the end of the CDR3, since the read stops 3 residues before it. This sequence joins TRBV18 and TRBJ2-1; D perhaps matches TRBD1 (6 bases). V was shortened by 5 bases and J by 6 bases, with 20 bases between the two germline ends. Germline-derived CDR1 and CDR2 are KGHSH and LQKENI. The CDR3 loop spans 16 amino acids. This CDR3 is CASSSGVAYGGNEQFF. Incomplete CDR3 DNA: TGTGCCAGCTCATCAGGGGTAGCGTATGGGGGCAATGAG.

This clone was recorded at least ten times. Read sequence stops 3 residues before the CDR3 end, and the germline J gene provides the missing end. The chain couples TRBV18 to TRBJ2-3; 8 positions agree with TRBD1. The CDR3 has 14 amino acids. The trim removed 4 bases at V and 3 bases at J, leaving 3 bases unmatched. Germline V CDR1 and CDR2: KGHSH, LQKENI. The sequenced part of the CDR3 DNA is TGTGCCAGCTCACAGGACAGGGTTACAGATACG. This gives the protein CASSQDRVTDT. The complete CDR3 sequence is CASSQDRVTDTQYF.

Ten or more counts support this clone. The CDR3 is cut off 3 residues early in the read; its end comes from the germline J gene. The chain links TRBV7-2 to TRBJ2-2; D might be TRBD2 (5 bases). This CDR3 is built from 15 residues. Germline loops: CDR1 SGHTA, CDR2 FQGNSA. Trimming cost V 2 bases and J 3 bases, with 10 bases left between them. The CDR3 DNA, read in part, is TGTGCCAGCAGCTTACGTCGGGGTTACACCGGGGAG. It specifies CASSLRRGYTGE. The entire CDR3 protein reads CASSLRRGYTGELFF.

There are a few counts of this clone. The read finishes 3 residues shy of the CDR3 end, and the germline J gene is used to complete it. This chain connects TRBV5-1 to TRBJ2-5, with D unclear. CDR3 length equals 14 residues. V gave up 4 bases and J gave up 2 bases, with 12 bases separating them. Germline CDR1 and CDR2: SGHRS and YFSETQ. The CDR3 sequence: CASSETATQETQYF. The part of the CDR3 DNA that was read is TGCGCCAGCAGCGAAACAGCAACACAAGAGACC.

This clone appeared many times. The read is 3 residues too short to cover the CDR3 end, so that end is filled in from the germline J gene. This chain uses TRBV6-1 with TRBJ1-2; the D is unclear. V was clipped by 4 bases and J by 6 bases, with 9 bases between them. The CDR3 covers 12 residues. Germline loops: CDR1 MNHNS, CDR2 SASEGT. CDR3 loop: CASSGPRDGYTF. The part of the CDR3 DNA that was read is TGTGCCAGCAGTGGCCCGAGGGATGGC.

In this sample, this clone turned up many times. CDR3 loop: CSAPVWGVEETQYF. Partial CDR3 DNA: TGCAGTGCGCCCGTATGGGGGGTCGAAGAGACC. The rearrangement joins TRBV20-1 to TRBJ2-5; a weak D match, TRBD2 (6 bases). The CDR3 extends 3 residues past the end of the read, so its final part is completed from the germline J gene. CDR1 and CDR2 from the germline V gene are DFQATT and SNEGSKA (reference sequence). The CDR3 length is 14 residues. Between the trimmed V and J ends, which lost 6 bases and 3 bases, there was a span of 17 bases.

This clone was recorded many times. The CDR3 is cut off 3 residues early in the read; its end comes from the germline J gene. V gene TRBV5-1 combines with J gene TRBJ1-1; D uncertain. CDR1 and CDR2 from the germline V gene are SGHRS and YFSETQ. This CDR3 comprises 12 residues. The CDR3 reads CASSPGGLGAFF. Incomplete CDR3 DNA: TGCGCCAGCAGCCCGGGTGGGTTGGGA.

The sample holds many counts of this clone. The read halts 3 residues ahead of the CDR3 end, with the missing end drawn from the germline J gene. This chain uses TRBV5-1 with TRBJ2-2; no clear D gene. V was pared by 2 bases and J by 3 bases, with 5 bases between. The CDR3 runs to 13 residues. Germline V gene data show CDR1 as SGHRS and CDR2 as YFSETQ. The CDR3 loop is CASSFDYTGELFF. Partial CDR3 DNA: TGCGCCAGCAGCTTCGACTACACCGGGGAG.

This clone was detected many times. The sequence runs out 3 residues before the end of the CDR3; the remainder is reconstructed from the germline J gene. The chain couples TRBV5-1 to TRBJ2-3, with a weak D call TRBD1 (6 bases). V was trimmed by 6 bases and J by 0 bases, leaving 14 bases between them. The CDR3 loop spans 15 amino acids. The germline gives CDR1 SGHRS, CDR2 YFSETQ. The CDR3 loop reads CASTEQGPSTDTQYF. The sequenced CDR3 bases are TGCGCCAGCACGGAACAGGGACCTAGCACAGATACG.

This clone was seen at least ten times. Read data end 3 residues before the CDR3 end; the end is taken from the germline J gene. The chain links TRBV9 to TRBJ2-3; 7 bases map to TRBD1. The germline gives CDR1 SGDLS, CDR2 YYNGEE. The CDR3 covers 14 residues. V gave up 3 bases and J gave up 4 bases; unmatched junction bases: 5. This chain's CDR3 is CASSARQGADTQYF. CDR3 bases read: TGTGCCAGCAGCGCGCGACAGGGCGCAGATACG.

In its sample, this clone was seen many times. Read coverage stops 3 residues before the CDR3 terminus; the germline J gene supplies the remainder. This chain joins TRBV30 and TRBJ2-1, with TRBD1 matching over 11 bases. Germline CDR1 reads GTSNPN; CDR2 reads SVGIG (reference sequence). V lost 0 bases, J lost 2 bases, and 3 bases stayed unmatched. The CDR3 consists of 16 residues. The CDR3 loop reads CAWSVRTGGPYNEQFF. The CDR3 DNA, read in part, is TGTGCCTGGAGTGTAAGGACAGGGGGCCCCTACAATGAG.

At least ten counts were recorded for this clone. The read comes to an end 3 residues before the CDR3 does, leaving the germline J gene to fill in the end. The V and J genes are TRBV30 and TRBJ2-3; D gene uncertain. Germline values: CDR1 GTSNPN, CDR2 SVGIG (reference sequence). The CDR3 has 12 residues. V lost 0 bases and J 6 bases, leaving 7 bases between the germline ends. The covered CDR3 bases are TGTGCCTGGAGTGTAGGTGTTGATACG. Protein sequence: CAWSVGVDT. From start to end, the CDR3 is CAWSVGVDTQYF.

This CDR3 reads CSVEDMRQGTYEQYF. The covered CDR3 bases are TGCAGCGTTGAAGATATGAGACAGGGGACCTACGAG. The chain combines TRBV29-1 with TRBJ2-7; TRBD1 agrees at 8 bases. The CDR3 end lies 3 residues beyond the end of the read and is filled in from the germline J gene. Germline lookup yields CDR1 SQVTM and CDR2 ANQGSEA. Trimming at V came to 0 bases and at J to 2 bases, leaving 6 bases not matched to a gene. The CDR3 loop spans 15 amino acids.

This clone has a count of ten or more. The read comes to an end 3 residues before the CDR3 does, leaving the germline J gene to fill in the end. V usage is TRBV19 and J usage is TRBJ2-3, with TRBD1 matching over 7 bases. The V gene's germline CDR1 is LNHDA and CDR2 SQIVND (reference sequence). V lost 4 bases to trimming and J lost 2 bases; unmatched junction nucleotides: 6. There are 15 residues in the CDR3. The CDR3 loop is CASSKFDRVTDTQYF. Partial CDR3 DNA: TGTGCCAGTAGTAAATTCGACAGGGTCACAGATACG.

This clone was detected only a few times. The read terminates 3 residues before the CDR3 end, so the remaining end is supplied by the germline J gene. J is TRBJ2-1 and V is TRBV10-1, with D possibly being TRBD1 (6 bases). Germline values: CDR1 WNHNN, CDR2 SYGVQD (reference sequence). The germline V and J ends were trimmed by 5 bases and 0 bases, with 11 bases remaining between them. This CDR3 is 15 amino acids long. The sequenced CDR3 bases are TGCGCCAGCAGTAACAGGGAGAGCTCCTACAATGAG. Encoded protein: CASSNRESSYNE. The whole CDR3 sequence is CASSNRESSYNEQFF.

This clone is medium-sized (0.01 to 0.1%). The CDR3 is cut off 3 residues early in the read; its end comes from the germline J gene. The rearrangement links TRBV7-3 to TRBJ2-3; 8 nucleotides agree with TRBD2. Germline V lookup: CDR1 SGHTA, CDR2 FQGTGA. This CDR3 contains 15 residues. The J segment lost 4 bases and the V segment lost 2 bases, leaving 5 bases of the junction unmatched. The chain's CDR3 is CASSLVGLAADTQYF. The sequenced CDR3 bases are TGTGCCAGCAGCTTAGTAGGACTAGCCGCAGATACG.

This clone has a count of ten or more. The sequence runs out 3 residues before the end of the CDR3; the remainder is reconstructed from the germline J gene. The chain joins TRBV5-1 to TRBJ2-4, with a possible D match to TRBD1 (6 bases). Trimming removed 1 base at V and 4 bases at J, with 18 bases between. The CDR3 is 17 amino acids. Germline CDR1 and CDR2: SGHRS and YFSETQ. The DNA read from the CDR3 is TGCGCCAGCAGCTTGCCCCTAACAGGGTTGGGAAAAAACATT. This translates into CASSLPLTGLGKNI. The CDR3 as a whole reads CASSLPLTGLGKNIQYF.

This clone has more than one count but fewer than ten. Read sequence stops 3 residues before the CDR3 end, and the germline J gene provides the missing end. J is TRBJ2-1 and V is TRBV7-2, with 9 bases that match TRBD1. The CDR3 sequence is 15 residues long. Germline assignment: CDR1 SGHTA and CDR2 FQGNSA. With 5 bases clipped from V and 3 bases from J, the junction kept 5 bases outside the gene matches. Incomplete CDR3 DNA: TGTGCCAGCAGCCCGGGACAGGGCGTCTACAATGAG. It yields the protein CASSPGQGVYNE. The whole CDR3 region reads CASSPGQGVYNEQFF.